These T cell receptor beta chains were read from a single sample in a study of read filtering for tumor transcriptome and immune sequencing. Using its own MiXCR run on the reads, TCRdb lists one record per CDR3 protein. Seen here are 45,000 to 50,000 distinct CDR3 sequences, about 12% observed once, and the top ten hold less than 15%. The sample comprised a population of CD138-negative cells sorted from bone marrow. The source is a donor aged 40 or older with multiple myeloma. CDR3s include the opening cysteine and the closing phenylalanine or tryptophan. D genes are given only for firm matches. A clone size is listed for some rows: how often the clone was seen (once, few, many), or a class if it is expanded.

v_gene	d_gene	j_gene	abundance	CDR3nt	CDR3aa
TRBV9	.	TRBJ1-5	.	TGTGCCAGCAGTGTTGGGGGGGCAAGCAATCAGCCCCAGCATTTT	CASSVGGASNQPQHF
TRBV4-1	.	TRBJ1-5	many	TGCGCCAGCAGCCAAGAATCGGGCAGAAATCAGCCCCAGCATTTT	CASSQESGRNQPQHF
TRBV7-8	.	TRBJ1-4	many	TGTGCCAGCAGCCTCCGACAGTATGCAACTAATGAAAAACTGTTTTTT	CASSLRQYATNEKLFF
TRBV11-2	TRBD2	TRBJ2-1	many	TGTGCCAGCAGCTTAGTCCTAGCGGGAGGGCCGAGTGAGCAGTTCTTC	CASSLVLAGGPSEQFF
TRBV29-1	.	TRBJ2-7	few	TGCAGCGTTGAGGTTGTGGGGCCCGAGCAGTACTTC	CSVEVVGPEQYF
TRBV11-3	TRBD2	TRBJ2-1	many	TGTGCCAGCAGCTTAGAGGGGACTAGCGGAGACGGGAATGAGCAGTTCTTC	CASSLEGTSGDGNEQFF
TRBV7-2	.	TRBJ1-5	many	TGTGCCAGCAGCTTAGGGTGGGCAAGGGCAAATCAGCCCCAGCATTTT	CASSLGWARANQPQHF
TRBV20-1	.	TRBJ1-5	many	TGCAGTGCTAGAGAGGCCAGGGGCCCGTATAGCAATCAGCCCCAGCATTTT	CSAREARGPYSNQPQHF
TRBV4-3	.	TRBJ1-4	many	TGCGCCAGCAGCCCCCAGGGAAAAAAAGGTGAAAAACTGTTTTTT	CASSPQGKKGEKLFF
TRBV6-1	.	TRBJ2-2	.	TGTGCCAGCAGTGTCATGAGCGGCGGGGAGCTGTTTTTT	CASSVMSGGELFF
TRBV3-1	.	TRBJ1-2	many	TGTGCCAGCAGCCAAGGGACAGAGGGACTCTCTGGCTACACCTTC	CASSQGTEGLSGYTF
TRBV7-2	.	TRBJ2-4	many	TGTGCCAGCAGCCTCTCAGTGGCCAAAAACATTCAGTACTTC	CASSLSVAKNIQYF
TRBV20-1	.	TRBJ2-5	many	TGCAGTGCTCCTCGGGGCGGTAGGCGGGGAGAGACCCAGTACTTC	CSAPRGGRRGETQYF
TRBV4-1	.	TRBJ2-1	many	TGCGCCAGCAGCCAAGGGGCCAGTTACAATGAGCAGTTCTTC	CASSQGASYNEQFF
TRBV7-3	TRBD1	TRBJ2-5	many	TGTGCCAGCAGCCAAGGGGGACAGGCGGGGGAGACCCAGTACTTC	CASSQGGQAGETQYF
TRBV7-9	TRBD2	TRBJ2-1	many	TGTGCCAGCAGCTTGGGACTAGCGGGAGCTGGTTACTACAATGAGCAGTTCTTC	CASSLGLAGAGYYNEQFF
TRBV25-1	.	TRBJ1-5	.	TGTGCCAGCAGTGAGTGGGGGGCAGGTCAGCCCCGGCATTTT	CASSEWGAGQPRHF
TRBV11-2	.	TRBJ2-5	many	TGTGCCAGCACTTACGGGGCAGAGGGAACGGAGACCCAGTACTTC	CASTYGAEGTETQYF
TRBV9	.	TRBJ2-2	many	TGTGCCAGCAGCGTAGATGGTTTGGGACACGGGGAGCTGTTTTTT	CASSVDGLGHGELFF
TRBV7-9	.	TRBJ1-1	many	TGTGCCAGCAGCTTCGGGACGCCGGAGGCTTTCTTT	CASSFGTPEAFF
TRBV7-9	.	TRBJ1-2	many	TGTGCCAGCAGCTTAGATTGGCAGCCCCCTACCTTC	CASSLDWQPPTF
TRBV5-1	.	TRBJ1-3	many	TGCGCCAGCAGCTTATCGACGCAGATGGGAAACACCATATATTTT	CASSLSTQMGNTIYF
TRBV7-8	.	TRBJ2-1	many	TGTGCCAGCAGCTTAGCGAGCTCCTACAATGAGCAGTTCTTC	CASSLASSYNEQFF
TRBV6-1	TRBD1	TRBJ2-6	many	TGTGCCAGCAAGGGACAGGTTGACTCACCGGCCTTATTAGACCTGTCTGGGGCCAACGTCCTGACTTTC	CASKGQVDSPALLDLSGANVLTF
TRBV5-5	.	TRBJ2-7	many	TGTGCCAGCAGCTTGAACGGGGCCTACGAGCAGTACTTC	CASSLNGAYEQYF
TRBV3-1	TRBD2	TRBJ2-1	medium-sized	TGTGCCAGCAGCCCCCTCGTGAGTAGCGGGAGCGAGCAGTTCTTC	CASSPLVSSGSEQFF
TRBV20-1	.	TRBJ2-2	many	TGCAGTGCTAGCAGTACAGGGTTTAGCGGGGAGCTGTTTTTT	CSASSTGFSGELFF
TRBV5-5	.	TRBJ2-1	many	TGTGCCAGCAGCCCAACCCTTCGAGCCTACAATGAGCAGTTCTTC	CASSPTLRAYNEQFF
TRBV6-1	.	TRBJ2-5	many	TGTGCCAGCAGAGCCCCCACCGAGACCCAGTACTTC	CASRAPTETQYF
TRBV14	TRBD1	TRBJ2-2	many	TGTGCCAGCAGCCGGGAGTCCGGGACAGGGAGCGGGGAGCTGTTTTTT	CASSRESGTGSGELFF
TRBV5-6	TRBD1	TRBJ2-1	many	TGTGCCAGCACCGCGGGACAGGGCTCCTACAATGAGCAGTTCTTC	CASTAGQGSYNEQFF
TRBV4-1	.	TRBJ1-4	many	TGCGCCAGCAGCCCTCCTATCGGTGGAGCCCAGAATGAAAAACTGTTTTTT	CASSPPIGGAQNEKLFF
TRBV20-1	TRBD2	TRBJ2-5	many	TGCAGTGCTAGAGAAAGCGGGGGCACGGGGACCCAGTACTTC	CSARESGGTGTQYF
TRBV20-1	TRBD2	TRBJ2-7	many	TGTAGTGCTAGAGATCCAGCGGGAGGGAACTACGAGCAGTACTTC	CSARDPAGGNYEQYF
TRBV5-4	TRBD2	TRBJ2-7	many	TGTGCCAGCAGCCCTCGGACTAGCGGGAGGTACGAGCAGTACTTC	CASSPRTSGRYEQYF
TRBV29-1	TRBD2	TRBJ2-2	many	TGCAGCGTCCTGGCGGGAGGGACCGGGGAGCTGTTTTTT	CSVLAGGTGELFF
TRBV11-2	.	TRBJ2-3	many	TGTGCCAGCAGCCCTAGTCCCCTCCGGGATACGCAGTATTTT	CASSPSPLRDTQYF
TRBV29-1	TRBD2	TRBJ2-3	many	TGCAGCGTTGCGCGGGAGGCCCCAGATACGCAGTATTTT	CSVAREAPDTQYF
TRBV6-2/TRBV6-3	.	TRBJ2-7	many	TGTGCCAGCAGCCTCCGGGTCCGGGCGCCATACGAGCAGTACTTC	CASSLRVRAPYEQYF
TRBV2	.	TRBJ2-3	many	TGTGCCAGCAGAGTTTCAGATACGCAGTATTTT	CASRVSDTQYF
TRBV5-1	.	TRBJ1-1	many	TGCGCCAGCAGCTTGGCCAGGCAGGGAGCCGGCACTGAAGCTTTCTTT	CASSLARQGAGTEAFF
TRBV10-3	.	TRBJ1-1	.	TGTGCCATCAATGGGACGGGGGAAACTGAAGCTTTCTTT	CAINGTGETEAFF